This T cell receptor (beta chain) was documented in a study of blood T cell repertoires in COVID-19 (TCRdb year 2020). Describing the broader study: Recovered participants in ImmuneRACE Cohort 3 were defined by two consecutive negative NP/OP PCR tests, clearance by a healthcare professional, or resolution of symptoms. Subjects who had been exposed to COVID-19, were actively infected with it, or had recovered from it provided the deeply sampled blood TCRbeta repertoires that made up the dataset. The material from the prospective study consisted of cDNA or gDNA derived from T cells, B-cell-depleted T cells, or PBMCs. The repertoires were made available in a free public database intended to serve as a resource for research on the immune response to SARS-CoV-2. Samples covering the acute and convalescent phases of COVID-19 were provided by collaborators in the United States, Italy and Spain. The samples were drawn from two sources: the first 160 participants of the ongoing ImmuneRACE study, and 1,000 to 1,500 subjects contributed by 6 global collaborators. Where available, HLA class I and class II types were taken from metadata supplied by the sample provider and were not determined by assay-based typing. Sample metadata almost always included a de-identified subject ID, COVID-19 status, age in years and sex. Beyond this particular receptor, the publication reports: Clinical and demographic metadata were provided uncurated, with the amount varying by source and participant.

Here V drops 5 bases and J drops 5 bases, and the junction holds 11 bases not matched to any gene. Sequences PRHDT (CDR1) and FYEKMQ (CDR2) are obtained from the germline V gene (reference sequence). Reading from cysteine to phenylalanine, the CDR3 counts 16 amino acids. Of all the DNA, just the CDR3 is kept, 48 bases in frame from base 1. As for this clone: The antigen it recognizes is unknown. Base qualities are missing; no much larger clone stands one base away.

In the prospective study, participants were 18 to 89 years old, resided in fewer than 25 geographic areas of the United States, and were enrolled through a virtual design. To assign participants to cohorts, the prospective study relied on clinical history that participants themselves reported in a screening survey and a study questionnaire. Each participant in the prospective study had whole blood, serum and a nasopharyngeal or oropharyngeal swab collected by mobile phlebotomists. Prospective study participants could optionally give additional blood draws and questionnaires over an approximately 2-month period. Prospective study blood samples were shipped either frozen or at room temperature before DNA extraction. TCRbeta CDR3 regions were amplified from genomic DNA by means of the immunoSEQ Assay, a bias-controlled multiplex PCR. Per the authors' processing: The number of nucleated cells in each sample was estimated from the amplification of reference gene primers within the assay. To quantify the absolute abundance of each unique TCRbeta CDR3 rearrangement, sequence reads were collapsed and filtered. For each sample, productive Simpson clonality was calculated by taking the square root of Simpson's diversity index across productive rearrangements. The immuneACCESS repertoire file appears here via TCRdb, limited to in-frame rearrangements. These files lack a portion of the clones; in checked studies, under half of the deficit traces to unresolved V genes, and the cause of the others is not known. The D gene and trimming were derived from the DNA, and the V and J assignments and clone size from that table. The sample table holds about 210,000 clones, of which about nine tenths were seen once. Of the sample, less than 8% falls within the top ten clones.

The TCR comes from a young man in a cohort exposed to, infected with or recovered from COVID-19 (not recorded which). The rearranged segments are TRBV13 and TRBJ1-4, with 7 central nucleotides matching TRBD1. Sequenced material: PBMCs or T cells enriched from blood (not recorded which). The nucleotides read TGTGCCAGCAGCACATTTGGGGGGACAGACAATGAAAAACTGTTTTTT. It encodes CASSTFGGTDNEKLFF.